The 8 T cell receptor beta chains listed next were all sequenced from one sample in a study of blood T cell repertoires in COVID-19. Assay: immunoSEQ multiplex PCR; the TCRdb copy retains only in-frame clones and omits some. Among a few hundred thousand clones listed, 80% to 85% were seen once. Sequencing was performed on PBMCs or T cells enriched from blood (not recorded which). The receptors originated from a man aged 50-59 years who had recovered from COVID-19.

This chain links TRBV5-1 with TRBJ2-6, with 9 positions matching TRBD1. The V and J ends lost 4 bases and 0 bases, in that order; junction bases with no gene match: 5. Germline values: CDR1 SGHRS, CDR2 YFSETQ. This CDR3 is 17 amino acids long. In nucleotides, the CDR3 is TGCGCCAGCAGCAGCGGGACAGGGCGCTCTGGGGCCAACGTCCTGACTTTC. Translated: CASSSGTGRSGANVLTF.

This clone was counted between two and nine times. The genes are TRBV5-1 and TRBJ1-2; no firm D call. CDR1 SGHRS and CDR2 YFSETQ come from the germline V gene. There are 15 residues in the CDR3. V lost 2 bases and J 0 bases, leaving 11 bases between the germline ends. The CDR3 reads CASSFFLSSNYGYTF. Here the CDR3 DNA reads TGCGCCAGCAGCTTTTTTCTGAGCTCTAACTATGGCTACACCTTC.

The CDR3 here is CASSPPHTNHEQYF. The CDR3 DNA follows: TGTGCCAGCAGCCCCCCGCACACGAACCACGAGCAGTACTTC. The chain employs TRBV7-9 and TRBJ2-7; D unresolved. Trimming stripped 5 bases from V and 5 bases from J, with 16 bases between. The length of the CDR3 is 14 residues. Germline loops: CDR1 SEHNR, CDR2 FQNEAQ (reference sequence).

This chain connects TRBV2 to TRBJ2-5; weak D call: TRBD1 (6 bases). Per the germline V gene, CDR1 is SNHLY and CDR2 is FYNNEI. Trimming took 4 bases from V and 3 from J, leaving 9 bases between them. This CDR3 is 13 amino acids long. CDR3 in amino acids: CASSVDRKETQYF. CDR3 DNA: TGTGCCAGCAGTGTAGACAGGAAAGAGACCCAGTACTTC.

V is TRBV29-1 and J is TRBJ1-3; D is undetermined. Germline V lookup: CDR1 SQVTM, CDR2 ANQGSEA. The CDR3 loop spans 15 amino acids. Between the trimmed V and J ends, which lost 7 bases and 7 bases, there was a span of 23 bases. CDR3 sequence: CSDSHSRSRGNTIYF. The CDR3 coding sequence is TGCAGCGATAGTCACAGCCGAAGCAGAGGGAACACCATATATTTT.

The genes are TRBV19 and TRBJ2-7; no clear D. V lost 1 base to trimming and J lost 3 bases, with 10 bases between them. The CDR3 runs 14 residues. Per the germline V gene, CDR1 is LNHDA and CDR2 is SQIVND (reference sequence). CDR3 bases: TGTGCCAGTAGTATAGCCCGCGGAGACTACGAGCAGTACTTC. Protein product: CASSIARGDYEQYF.

The V call is TRBV6-2 or TRBV6-3, the J call TRBJ1-6; D remains unclear. The germline V gene has CDR1 MNHEY and CDR2 SVGEGT. The germline V and J ends were trimmed by 6 bases and 8 bases, with 11 bases remaining between them. The CDR3 is made up of 13 amino acids. CDR3 residues: CASSTVNYSPLHF. In nucleotides, the CDR3 is TGTGCCAGCAGCACGGTGAATTATTCACCCCTCCACTTT.

This clone was recorded a few times. The chain uses TRBV19 and TRBJ2-2; tentatively, D is TRBD2 (5 bases). The CDR3 covers 13 residues. V was shortened by 10 bases and J by 2 bases, with 11 bases between the two germline ends. Germline CDR1 and CDR2: LNHDA and SQIVND (reference sequence). The chain's CDR3 is CATRSENTGELFF. The CDR3, as DNA: TGTGCCACCCGTAGCGAAAACACCGGGGAGCTGTTTTTT.